One TCR beta chain is described in this entry. Time point specified: patch test 1, 2 weeks after DPC sensitization. Specified treatment: therapeutic diphenylcyclopropenone sensitization with weekly scalp DPC. The CDR3 loop spans 13 amino acids. Trimming stripped 10 bases from V and 2 bases from J, with 15 bases between. CDR1 and CDR2 (germline): ENHRY, SYGVKD. TCRdb independently ran MiXCR on the RACE reads; one entry per CDR3 protein. The table has 180,000 or so distinct CDR3 sequences, approximately 15% seen once. This entry is derived from a study of human T cells and chemical hapten exposure. The chain combines TRBV10-3 with TRBJ2-7; D might be TRBD2 (6 bases). The sequence derives from a woman aged 25 to 39 with alopecia areata. Some clones in this sample may be carry-over from other donors' samples. Sequencing used whole blood, obtained in connection with sensitization to the hapten diphenylcyclopropenone (DPC). In DNA, the CDR3 is TGTGCCACCGTCGGGGACTCAACCTACGAGCAGTACTTC. Its translation: CATVGDSTYEQYF.